The entry below describes one T cell receptor beta chain. Its antigen is undetermined. The sample originates from a study of T cells in narcolepsy. At the level of the study: Healthy controls were enrolled alongside patients with narcolepsy type 1 or type 2. Study-level points and caveats: Autoreactive HCRT-specific and TRIB2-specific clonotypes were marked in same-patient CSF-versus-blood CD4+ comparisons. Healthy controls reportedly lacked the autoreactive clonotypes serially found in patients' blood.

Sequencing used immunoSEQ multiplex PCR; TCRdb keeps in-frame clones, though not all of them. The table has roughly 3,500 clones, 55% to 65% seen once. CDR1 PRHDT and CDR2 FYEKMQ come from the germline V gene (reference sequence). The CDR3 length is 14 residues. V dropped 0 bases and J dropped 5 bases, with 10 bases sitting between them. Sequenced sample: CD45RA- memory CD8+ T cells from PBMCs. J is TRBJ2-5 and V is TRBV13; D not certain. The origin of this receptor is a human donor with narcolepsy. In DNA, the CDR3 is TGTGCCAGCAGCTTAGGGTCGAGGAAGGAGACCCAGTACTTC. Translation gives CASSLGSRKETQYF.